This TCR beta chain was found in a study of shared T cell receptors in the human thymus. Only in-frame clones appear in the TCRdb table, and some are missing; sequencing was by immunoSEQ multiplex PCR. The data hold some 640,000 clones, with around 87% observed a single time. The CDR3 runs 16 residues. Germline values: CDR1 MNHEY, CDR2 SVGAGI. The junction had 6 bases not matched to a gene; V was cut back by 0 bases and J by 5 bases. This clone was seen a handful of times. These records were also assigned to another study, of human thymus T cells.

Sequencing input: thymocytes. The sequence derives from a boy under two years old with a congenital heart defect. This chain joins TRBV6-5 and TRBJ2-2; 7 positions agree with TRBD2. The CDR3 protein is CASSYSGREGTGELFF. CDR3 DNA: TGTGCCAGCAGTTACTCGGGCAGGGAGGGGACCGGGGAGCTGTTTTTT.